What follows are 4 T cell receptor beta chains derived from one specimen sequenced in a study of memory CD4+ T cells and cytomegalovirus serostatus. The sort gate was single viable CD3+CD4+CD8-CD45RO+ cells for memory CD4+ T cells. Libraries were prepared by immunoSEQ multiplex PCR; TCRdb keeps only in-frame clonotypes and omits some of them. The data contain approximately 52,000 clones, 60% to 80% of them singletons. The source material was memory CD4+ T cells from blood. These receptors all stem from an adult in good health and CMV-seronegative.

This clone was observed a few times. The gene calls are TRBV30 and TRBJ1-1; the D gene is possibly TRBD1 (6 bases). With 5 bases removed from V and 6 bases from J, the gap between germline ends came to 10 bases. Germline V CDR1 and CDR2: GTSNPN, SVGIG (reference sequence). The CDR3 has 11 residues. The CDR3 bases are TGTGCCTGGCGACAGGCCGCTGAAGCTTTCTTT. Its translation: CAWRQAAEAFF.

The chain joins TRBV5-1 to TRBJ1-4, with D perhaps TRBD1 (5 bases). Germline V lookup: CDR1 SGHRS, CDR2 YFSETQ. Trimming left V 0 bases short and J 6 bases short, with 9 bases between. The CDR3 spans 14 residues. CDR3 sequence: CASSLVGRDEKLFF. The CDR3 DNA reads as TGCGCCAGCAGCTTGGTGGGCAGGGATGAAAAACTGTTTTTT.

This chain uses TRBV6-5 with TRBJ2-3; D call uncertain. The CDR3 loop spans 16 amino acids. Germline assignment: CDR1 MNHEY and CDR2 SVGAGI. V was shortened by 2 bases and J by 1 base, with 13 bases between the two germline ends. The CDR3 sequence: CASSYGFTTRTDTQYF. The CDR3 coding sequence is TGTGCCAGCAGTTACGGGTTTACTACGCGCACAGATACGCAGTATTTT.

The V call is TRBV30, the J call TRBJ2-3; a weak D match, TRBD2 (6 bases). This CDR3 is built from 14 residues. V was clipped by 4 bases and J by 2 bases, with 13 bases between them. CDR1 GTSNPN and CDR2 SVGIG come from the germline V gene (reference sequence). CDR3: CAWTTGLITDTQYF. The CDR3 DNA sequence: TGTGCCTGGACTACGGGACTCATCACAGATACGCAGTATTTT. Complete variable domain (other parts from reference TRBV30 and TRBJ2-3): SQTIHQWPATLVQPVGSPLSLECTVEGTSNPNLYWYRQAAGRGLQLLFYSVGIGQISSEVPQNLSASRPQDRQFILSSKKLLLSDSGFYLCAWTTGLITDTQYFGPGTRLTVL.